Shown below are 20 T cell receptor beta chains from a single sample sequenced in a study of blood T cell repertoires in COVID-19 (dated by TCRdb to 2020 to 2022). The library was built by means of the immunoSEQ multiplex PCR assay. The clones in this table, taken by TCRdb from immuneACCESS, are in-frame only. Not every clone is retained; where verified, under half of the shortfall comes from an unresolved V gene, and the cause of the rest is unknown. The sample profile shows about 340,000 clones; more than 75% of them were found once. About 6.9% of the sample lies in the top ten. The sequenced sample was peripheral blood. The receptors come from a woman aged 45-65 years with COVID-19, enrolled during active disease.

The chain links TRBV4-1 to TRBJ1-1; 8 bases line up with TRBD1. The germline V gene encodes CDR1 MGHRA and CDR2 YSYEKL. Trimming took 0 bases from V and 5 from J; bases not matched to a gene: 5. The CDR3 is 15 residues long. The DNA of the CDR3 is TGCGCCAGCAGCCAAGATCAGGGGGCGGTTACTGAAGCTTTCTTT. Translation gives CASSQDQGAVTEAFF.

The CDR3 here is CASSLGTTTNTGELFF. The DNA for the CDR3 is TGTGCCAGCAGCTTAGGGACTACAACAAACACCGGGGAGCTGTTTTTT. This sequence joins TRBV7-6 and TRBJ2-2, with TRBD2 as a possible D gene (6 bases). V lost 1 base and J lost 2, with 11 bases in between. Germline CDR1 and CDR2: SGHVS and FNYEAQ. The CDR3 length is 16 residues.

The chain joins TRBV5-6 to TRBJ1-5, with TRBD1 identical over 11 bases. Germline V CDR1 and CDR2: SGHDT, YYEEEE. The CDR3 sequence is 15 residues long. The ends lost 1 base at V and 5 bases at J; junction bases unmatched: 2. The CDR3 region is CASSLLDRGHQPQHF. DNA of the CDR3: TGTGCCAGCAGCTTGTTGGACAGGGGGCATCAGCCCCAGCATTTT.

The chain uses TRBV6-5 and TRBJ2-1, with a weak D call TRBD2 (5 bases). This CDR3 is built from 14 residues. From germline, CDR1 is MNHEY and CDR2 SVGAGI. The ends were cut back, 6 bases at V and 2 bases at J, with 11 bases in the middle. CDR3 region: CASRPGLTYNEQFF. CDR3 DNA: TGTGCCAGCAGGCCAGGACTCACCTACAATGAGCAGTTCTTC.

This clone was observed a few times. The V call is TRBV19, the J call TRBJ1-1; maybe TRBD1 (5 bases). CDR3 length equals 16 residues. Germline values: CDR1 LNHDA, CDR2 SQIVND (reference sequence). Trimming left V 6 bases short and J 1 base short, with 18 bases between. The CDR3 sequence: CASSPRGKGKNTEAFF. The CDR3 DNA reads TGTGCCAGTAGCCCCCGAGGTAAGGGGAAGAACACTGAAGCTTTCTTT.

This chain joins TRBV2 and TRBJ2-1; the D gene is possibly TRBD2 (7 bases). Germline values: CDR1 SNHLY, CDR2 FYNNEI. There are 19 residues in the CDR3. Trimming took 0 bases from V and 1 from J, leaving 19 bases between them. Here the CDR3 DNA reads TGTGCCAGCAGTGAAGCGGTAGGGGGACTACCTAAATCCTACAATGAGCAGTTCTTC. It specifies CASSEAVGGLPKSYNEQFF.

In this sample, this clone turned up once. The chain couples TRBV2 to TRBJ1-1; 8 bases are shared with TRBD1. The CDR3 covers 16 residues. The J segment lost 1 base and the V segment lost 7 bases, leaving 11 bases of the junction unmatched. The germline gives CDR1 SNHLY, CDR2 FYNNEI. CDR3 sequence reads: CASTRNGGQGNTEAFF. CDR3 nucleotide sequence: TGTGCCAGCACTCGAAACGGAGGACAGGGGAACACTGAAGCTTTCTTT. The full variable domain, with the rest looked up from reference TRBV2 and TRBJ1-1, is EPEVTQTPSHQVTQMGQEVILRCVPISNHLYFYWYRQILGQKVEFLVSFYNNEISEKSEIFDDQFSVERPDGSNFTLKIRSTKLEDSAMYFCASTRNGGQGNTEAFFGQGTRLTVV.

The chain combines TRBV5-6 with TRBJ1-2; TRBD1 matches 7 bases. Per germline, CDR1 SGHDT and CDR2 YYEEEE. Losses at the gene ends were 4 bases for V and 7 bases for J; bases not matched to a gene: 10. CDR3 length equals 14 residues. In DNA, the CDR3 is TGTGCCAGCAGCGGGGACAGAGACCTTATTGGCTACACCTTC. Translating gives CASSGDRDLIGYTF.

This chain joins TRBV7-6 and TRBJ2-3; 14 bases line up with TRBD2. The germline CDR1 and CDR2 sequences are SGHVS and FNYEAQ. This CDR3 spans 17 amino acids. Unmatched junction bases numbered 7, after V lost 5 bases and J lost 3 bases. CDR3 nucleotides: TGTGCCAGCAGCAGAGCCGGGACTAGCGGGAGAACAGATACGCAGTATTTT. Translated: CASSRAGTSGRTDTQYF.

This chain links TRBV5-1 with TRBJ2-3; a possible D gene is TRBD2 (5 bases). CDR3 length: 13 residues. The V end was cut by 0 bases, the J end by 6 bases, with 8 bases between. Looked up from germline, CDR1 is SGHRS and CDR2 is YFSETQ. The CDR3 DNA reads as TGCGCCAGCAGCTTGGAGCGGTGGGATACGCAGTATTTT. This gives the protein CASSLERWDTQYF.

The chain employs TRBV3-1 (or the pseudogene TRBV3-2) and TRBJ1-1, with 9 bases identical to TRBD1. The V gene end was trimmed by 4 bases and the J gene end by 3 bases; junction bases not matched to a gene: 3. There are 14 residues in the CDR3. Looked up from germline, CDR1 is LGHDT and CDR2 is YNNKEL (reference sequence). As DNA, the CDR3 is TGTGCCAGCAGCCGAAGGGACAGGGACACTGAAGCTTTCTTT. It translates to CASSRRDRDTEAFF.

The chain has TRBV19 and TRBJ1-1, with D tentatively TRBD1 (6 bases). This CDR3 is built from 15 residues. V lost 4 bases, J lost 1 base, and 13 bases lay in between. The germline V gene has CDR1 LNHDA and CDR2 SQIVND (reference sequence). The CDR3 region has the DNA TGTGCCAGTAGTACCGGACAGTTAAAGAACACTGAAGCTTTCTTT. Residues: CASSTGQLKNTEAFF.

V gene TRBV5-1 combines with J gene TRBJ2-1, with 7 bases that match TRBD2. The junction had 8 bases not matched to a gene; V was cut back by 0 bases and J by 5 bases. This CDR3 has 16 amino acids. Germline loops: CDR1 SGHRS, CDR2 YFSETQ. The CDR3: CASSLGARRENNEQFF. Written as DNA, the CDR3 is TGCGCCAGCAGCTTGGGAGCACGGCGGGAGAACAATGAGCAGTTCTTC.

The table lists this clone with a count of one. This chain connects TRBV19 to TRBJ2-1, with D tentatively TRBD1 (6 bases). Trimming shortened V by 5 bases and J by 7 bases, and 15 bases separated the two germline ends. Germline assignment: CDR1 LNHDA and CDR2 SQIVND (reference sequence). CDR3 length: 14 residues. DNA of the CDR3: TGTGCCAGTAGTCGGGCTCCGAGGGGGAATGAGCAGTTCTTC. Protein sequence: CASSRAPRGNEQFF.

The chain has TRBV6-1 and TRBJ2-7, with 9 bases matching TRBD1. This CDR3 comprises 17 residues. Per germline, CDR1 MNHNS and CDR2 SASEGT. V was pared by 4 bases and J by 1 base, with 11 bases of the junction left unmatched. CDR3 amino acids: CASSADPGQGSSYEQYF. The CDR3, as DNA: TGTGCCAGCAGTGCCGACCCGGGACAGGGTTCGTCCTACGAGCAGTACTTC.

The CDR3 is CASSVAPVGTYTKNIQYF. The DNA of the CDR3 is TGTGCCAGCAGTGTCGCTCCCGTCGGGACATATACCAAAAACATTCAGTACTTC. The chain is built from TRBV2 and TRBJ2-4; D perhaps matches TRBD1 (6 bases). Trimming left V 4 bases short and J 2 bases short, with 21 bases between. The length of the CDR3 is 18 residues. The V gene's germline CDR1 is SNHLY and CDR2 FYNNEI.

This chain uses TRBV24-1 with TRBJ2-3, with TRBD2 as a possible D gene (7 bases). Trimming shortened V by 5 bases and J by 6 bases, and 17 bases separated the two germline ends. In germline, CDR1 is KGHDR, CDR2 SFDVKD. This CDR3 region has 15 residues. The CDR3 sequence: CATSVGGVNEDTQYF. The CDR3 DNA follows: TGTGCCACCAGTGTAGGGGGGGTAAACGAGGATACGCAGTATTTT.

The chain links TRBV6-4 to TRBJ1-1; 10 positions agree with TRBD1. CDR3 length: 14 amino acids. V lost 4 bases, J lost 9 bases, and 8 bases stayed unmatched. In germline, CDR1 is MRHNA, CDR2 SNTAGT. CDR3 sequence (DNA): TGTGCCAGCAGTGTCGGACAGGGGGTTGGAAAAGCTTTCTTT. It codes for CASSVGQGVGKAFF.

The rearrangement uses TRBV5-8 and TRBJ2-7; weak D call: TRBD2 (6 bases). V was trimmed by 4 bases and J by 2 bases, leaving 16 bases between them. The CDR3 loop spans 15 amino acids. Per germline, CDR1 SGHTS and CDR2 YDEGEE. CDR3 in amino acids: CASSLGLGGPYEQYF. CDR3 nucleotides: TGTGCCAGCAGCCTAGGCCTCGGGGGACCCTACGAGCAGTACTTC. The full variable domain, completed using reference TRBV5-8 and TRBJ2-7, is EAGVTQSPTHLIKTRGQQATLRCSPISGHTSVYWYQQALGLGLQFLLWYDEGEERNRGNFPPRFSGRQFPNYSSELNVNALELEDSALYLCASSLGLGGPYEQYFGPGTRLTVT.

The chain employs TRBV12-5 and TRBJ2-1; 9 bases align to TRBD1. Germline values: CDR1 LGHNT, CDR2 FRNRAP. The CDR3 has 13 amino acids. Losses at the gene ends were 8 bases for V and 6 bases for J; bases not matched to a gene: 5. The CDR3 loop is CASSGTGFNEQFF. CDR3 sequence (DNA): TGTGCTAGTTCCGGGACAGGGTTCAATGAGCAGTTCTTC.